The 30 T cell receptor beta chains given below trace back to one sample, sequenced in a study of beta chain features in type 1 diabetes. As every portion of the isolated RNA was reverse transcribed, the sequencing read expressed TCRB transcripts. Sequenced by immunoSEQ multiplex PCR; TCRdb stores in-frame clones only, minus some. The data show 350,000 to 450,000 clones, around 15% seen once. Material for sequencing was naive CD4+ T cells from blood. The receptors were gathered from a young woman in good health.

The V gene is TRBV18, the J gene TRBJ2-3, with TRBD1 matching 8 bases. Trimming removed 2 bases from V and 8 bases from J; junction bases left unmatched: 12. The CDR3 totals 16 residues. Germline CDR1 KGHSH, CDR2 LQKENI. CDR3 in amino acids: CASSPDGGTGLRTQYF. In DNA, the CDR3 is TGTGCCAGCTCACCAGATGGCGGGACAGGTCTCCGTACGCAGTATTTT.

This clone was seen a handful of times. The gene calls are TRBV21-1 and TRBJ2-7; no DNA check was done on the table's D call, TRBD1. TRBV21-1 is an annotated pseudogene. This CDR3 is built from 16 residues. CDR3 nucleotide sequence: TGTGCCAGCAGCACCGCCCTTCACCGGGACACACACGGGCAGTACTTC. Amino acid sequence: CASSTALHRDTHGQYF.

This clone was seen more than once but under ten times. The chain links TRBV29-1 to TRBJ2-1; perhaps TRBD2 as D (6 bases). CDR3 length: 13 residues. Germline assignment: CDR1 SQVTM and CDR2 ANQGSEA. The germline V and J ends were trimmed by 5 bases and 8 bases, with 16 bases remaining between them. The CDR3 reads CSVWLRDWYEQFF. CDR3 nucleotide sequence: TGCAGCGTTTGGTTGCGGGACTGGTATGAGCAGTTCTTC.

This clone has only a few counts. V gene TRBV30 combines with J gene TRBJ1-1, with TRBD1 identical over 8 bases. The length of the CDR3 is 12 residues. J gave up 4 bases and V 3 bases, and 1 base lay outside the gene matches. Germline loops: CDR1 GTSNPN, CDR2 SVGIG (reference sequence). Here the CDR3 reads CAWRQGATEAFF. The CDR3 DNA follows: TGTGCCTGGAGGCAGGGGGCCACTGAAGCTTTCTTT.

V is TRBV27 and J is TRBJ2-7; 9 nucleotides line up with TRBD2. Germline V gene data show CDR1 as MNHEY and CDR2 as SMNVEV (reference sequence). The CDR3 is made up of 14 amino acids. Trimming at V came to 4 bases and at J to 2 bases, leaving 3 bases not matched to a gene. The CDR3 reads CASSSTSGPYEQYF. The DNA of the CDR3 is TGTGCCAGCAGTTCGACTAGCGGACCCTACGAGCAGTACTTC.

This clone has more than one count but fewer than ten. This chain joins TRBV28 and TRBJ2-5; the D gene is possibly TRBD1 (7 bases). The CDR3 consists of 15 residues. Germline CDR1 MDHEN, CDR2 SYDVKM. V lost 4 bases to trimming and J lost 5 bases, with 17 bases between them. The CDR3 reads CASSSTGTSGETQYF. The CDR3 DNA reads TGTGCCAGCAGTTCGACAGGGACCAGCGGGGAGACCCAGTACTTC.

The V and J genes are TRBV19 and TRBJ2-2, with 10 bases lining up with TRBD2. The CDR3 has 16 amino acids. The V gene's germline CDR1 is LNHDA and CDR2 SQIVND (reference sequence). The V and J ends lost 8 bases and 4 bases, in that order; junction bases with no gene match: 10. For the CDR3, the DNA is TGTGCCAGTCTTGCTAGCGGGAGAGGAATCACCGGGGAGCTGTTTTTT. This codes for CASLASGRGITGELFF.

This chain uses TRBV18 with TRBJ1-1; D might be TRBD1 (5 bases). V gave up 5 bases and J gave up 9 bases, with 16 bases separating them. Germline loops: CDR1 KGHSH, CDR2 LQKENI. This CDR3 spans 13 amino acids. The CDR3 sequence is CASSIQAAGQAFF. As DNA, the CDR3 is TGTGCCAGCTCAATACAGGCGGCAGGTCAAGCTTTCTTT.

This clone was detected only a few times. The V call is TRBV27, the J call TRBJ2-7; TRBD2 matches 11 bases. Looked up from germline, CDR1 is MNHEY and CDR2 is SMNVEV (reference sequence). The CDR3 has 17 residues. Trimming removed 7 bases from V and 5 bases from J; junction bases left unmatched: 16. This CDR3 is CASMGVYRTSGFHEQYF. CDR3 bases: TGTGCCAGCATGGGTGTATATCGGACTAGCGGGTTCCACGAGCAGTACTTC.

J is TRBJ1-4 and V is TRBV18; D is possibly TRBD1 (5 bases). CDR1 KGHSH and CDR2 LQKENI come from the germline V gene. V lost 6 bases, J lost 0 bases, and 8 bases lay in between. The length of the CDR3 is 14 residues. CDR3 sequence reads: CASSPTATNEKLFF. The CDR3 nucleotides are TGTGCCAGCTCCCCGACAGCAACTAATGAAAAACTGTTTTTT.

J is TRBJ2-5 and V is TRBV5-1, with 9 nucleotides matching TRBD1. This CDR3 has 14 residues. V was clipped by 3 bases and J by 4 bases; unmatched bases: 4. The germline V gene encodes CDR1 SGHRS and CDR2 YFSETQ. CDR3 amino acids: CASSSRTGVETQYF. In DNA form, the CDR3 reads TGCGCCAGCAGCTCACGGACAGGGGTAGAGACCCAGTACTTC.

This clone has just a few counts. The V call is TRBV6-5, the J call TRBJ2-7, with 7 bases aligning to TRBD2. After removal of 2 bases from V and 0 bases from J, the junction contained 7 bases not matched to a gene. Germline V lookup: CDR1 MNHEY, CDR2 SVGAGI. The CDR3 extends over 16 amino acids. The CDR3 DNA reads as TGTGCCAGCAGTTACAGACTAGCCCATAGCTCCTACGAGCAGTACTTC. Residues: CASSYRLAHSSYEQYF.

The chain links TRBV7-2 to TRBJ2-3; no clear D. The ends were cut back, 1 base at V and 2 bases at J, with 10 bases in the middle. The CDR3 has 15 amino acids. Looked up from germline, CDR1 is SGHTA and CDR2 is FQGNSA. The CDR3 DNA is TGTGCCAGCAGCTTAGACCGAGCTGACACAGATACGCAGTATTTT. This translates into CASSLDRADTDTQYF. Using reference TRBV7-2 and TRBJ2-3 for the parts outside the CDR3, the full variable domain is GAGVSQSPSNKVTEKGKDVELRCDPISGHTALYWYRQSLGQGLEFLIYFQGNSAPDKSGLPSDRFSAERTGGSVSTLTIQRTQQEDSAVYLCASSLDRADTDTQYFGPGTRLTVL.

This chain joins TRBV27 and TRBJ1-2; the D gene is possibly TRBD1 (5 bases). This CDR3 is built from 14 residues. V was cut by 3 bases and J by 5 bases, with 13 bases left in between. The germline V gene encodes CDR1 MNHEY and CDR2 SMNVEV (reference sequence). CDR3: CASSFGRRDYGYTF. CDR3 nucleotide sequence: TGTGCCAGCAGTTTTGGGCGCAGGGATTATGGCTACACCTTC.

To note about this clone: One junction end does not reproduce the germline sequence, and a read error may be involved. The chain combines TRBV4-2 with TRBJ1-1; 9 bases match TRBD1. The CDR3 spans 14 residues. Per germline, CDR1 LGHNA and CDR2 YNFKEQ. The CDR3 reads CASSQQSLQGARLF. The DNA for the CDR3 is TGTGCCAGCAGCCAACAATCCCTACAGGGGGCGCGACTCTTT.

CDR3 DNA: TGTGCCAGCAGCTCTCAGTTTGTAGCGGGCCTACCCTACGAGCAGTACTTC. This codes for CASSSQFVAGLPYEQYF. V gene TRBV7-9 combines with J gene TRBJ2-7, with 7 bases lining up with TRBD2. The CDR3 extends over 17 amino acids. Germline V gives CDR1 SEHNR, CDR2 FQNEAQ (reference sequence). The V gene end was trimmed by 4 bases and the J gene end by 2 bases; junction bases not matched to a gene: 14.

The J gene is TRBJ1-2, the V gene TRBV14; 9 bases map to TRBD1. Germline V gene lookup returns CDR1 SGHDN and CDR2 FVKESK. This CDR3 contains 15 residues. The junction had 6 bases not matched to a gene; V was cut back by 4 bases and J by 3 bases. The CDR3 sequence: CASSRGGTGYYGYTF. The CDR3 coding sequence is TGTGCCAGCAGCCGCGGAGGGACAGGGTACTATGGCTACACCTTC.

This clone has a handful of counts. The rearrangement joins TRBV19 to TRBJ2-1, with 11 bases identical to TRBD2. V lost 3 bases, J lost 8 bases, and 6 bases stayed unmatched. The CDR3 is 15 amino acids. Germline values: CDR1 LNHDA, CDR2 SQIVND (reference sequence). The CDR3 here is CASSIRLAGGDEQFF. The CDR3 DNA is TGTGCCAGTAGTATTCGGCTAGCGGGAGGTGATGAGCAGTTCTTC. The complete variable domain, with remaining parts taken from reference TRBV19 and TRBJ2-1, reads DGGITQSPKYLFRKEGQNVTLSCEQNLNHDAMYWYRQDPGQGLRLIYYSQIVNDFQKGDIAEGYSVSREKKESFPLTVTSAQKNPTAFYLCASSIRLAGGDEQFFGPGTRLTVL.

The chain has TRBV5-1 and TRBJ2-1, with D perhaps TRBD2 (5 bases). V lost 6 bases and J 2 bases, leaving 15 bases between the germline ends. This CDR3 region has 15 residues. Germline assignment: CDR1 SGHRS and CDR2 YFSETQ. In DNA, the CDR3 is TGCGCCAGCAATACCGGAGGAAGTCCCTACAATGAGCAGTTCTTC. This gives the protein CASNTGGSPYNEQFF.

This chain links TRBV7-2 with TRBJ2-3; TRBD2 agrees at 7 bases. The length of the CDR3 is 16 residues. Trimming took 3 bases from V and 7 from J; bases not matched to a gene: 13. From germline, CDR1 is SGHTA and CDR2 FQGNSA. CDR3 loop: CASSFYLGEGGHTQYF. In nucleotides, the CDR3 is TGTGCCAGCAGCTTTTACCTAGGGGAGGGAGGTCATACGCAGTATTTT.

The V gene is TRBV11-2, the J gene TRBJ2-1; D gene unclear. Germline CDR1 SGHAT, CDR2 FQNNGV. The V end was cut by 5 bases, the J end by 10 bases, with 9 bases between. The CDR3 is 11 residues long. The chain's CDR3 is CASSRVAEQFF. The CDR3 nucleotides read TGTGCCAGCAGCCGGGTAGCCGAGCAGTTCTTC.

The chain recombines TRBV14 with TRBJ2-1, with a tentative D call TRBD1 (6 bases). The V end was cut by 0 bases, the J end by 6 bases, with 15 bases between. Per the germline V gene, CDR1 is SGHDN and CDR2 is FVKESK. The CDR3 has 16 amino acids. The DNA of the CDR3 is TGTGCCAGCAGCCAAGATCGGGCCGACAGGTTCAATGAGCAGTTCTTC. Translation gives CASSQDRADRFNEQFF.

This clone has just a few counts. This chain joins TRBV4-2 and TRBJ2-1, with 10 bases lining up with TRBD2. Germline lookup yields CDR1 LGHNA and CDR2 YNFKEQ. V was clipped by 0 bases and J by 1 base; unmatched bases: 3. The CDR3 is made up of 17 amino acids. The CDR3 DNA follows: TGTGCCAGCAGCCAAGATCTAGCGGGAGAATCCTACAATGAGCAGTTCTTC. Translating gives CASSQDLAGESYNEQFF.

This clone came up a few times. The V and J genes are TRBV7-8 and TRBJ2-1; perhaps TRBD2 as D (7 bases). V was clipped by 5 bases and J by 7 bases, with 27 bases between them. This CDR3 comprises 18 residues. Germline CDR1 SGHVS, CDR2 FQNEAQ. The DNA of the CDR3 is TGTGCCAGCAGCCTCTCCCGGGGGGCCGGGAGAGTGTGGAATGAGCAGTTCTTC. This codes for CASSLSRGAGRVWNEQFF.

This clone turned up a few times. The V call is TRBV7-2, the J call TRBJ2-1, with D possibly TRBD2 on 5 matching bases. This CDR3 is 13 amino acids long. Germline V gives CDR1 SGHTA, CDR2 FQGNSA. Trimming removed 5 bases at V and 7 bases at J, with 12 bases between. In nucleotides, the CDR3 is TGTGCCAGCAGCCCTGTGCGCGGGAATGAGCAGTTCTTC. Amino acid sequence: CASSPVRGNEQFF.

V and J are TRBV18 and TRBJ2-1; TRBD2 matches 7 bases. CDR3 length equals 12 residues. Germline values: CDR1 KGHSH, CDR2 LQKENI. Trimming took 3 bases from V and 15 from J; bases not matched to a gene: 8. The CDR3 bases are TGTGCCAGCTCACCGGTGGGCGGGAGACCGTTCTTC. Encoded protein: CASSPVGGRPFF.

A word on this clone: Other DNA sequences within the sample encode an identical CDR3. The chain links TRBV30 to TRBJ2-3; D is ambiguous. V gave up 2 bases and J gave up 3 bases, with 6 bases separating them. CDR1 is GTSNPN and CDR2 is SVGIG in the germline V gene (reference sequence). The CDR3 contains 12 residues. The CDR3 loop is CAWSPGTDTQYF. As DNA, the CDR3 is TGTGCCTGGAGTCCCGGGACAGATACGCAGTATTTT. Full variable domain (outside the CDR3, taken from reference TRBV30 and TRBJ2-3): SQTIHQWPATLVQPVGSPLSLECTVEGTSNPNLYWYRQAAGRGLQLLFYSVGIGQISSEVPQNLSASRPQDRQFILSSKKLLLSDSGFYLCAWSPGTDTQYFGPGTRLTVL.

Only a few counts were recorded for this clone. The chain joins TRBV30 to TRBJ2-7, with D possibly being TRBD2 (6 bases). The germline V gene has CDR1 GTSNPN and CDR2 SVGIG (reference sequence). The CDR3 is made up of 13 amino acids. Trimming took off 2 bases at V and 3 bases at J, with 11 bases between the two ends. The DNA of the CDR3 is TGTGCCTGGAGTCTTGCGGGACGCTACGAGCAGTACTTC. This sequence encodes CAWSLAGRYEQYF.

The chain uses TRBV28 and TRBJ2-7; TRBD1 matches 8 bases. CDR1 is MDHEN, CDR2 SYDVKM, per germline. The CDR3 has 16 amino acids. V gave up 5 bases and J gave up 2 bases; unmatched junction bases: 11. The DNA of the CDR3 is TGTGCCAGCAGTGGACCCGCTGACAGGGGTACCTACGAGCAGTACTTC. Translation gives CASSGPADRGTYEQYF.

This clone was seen only a few times. The rearrangement uses TRBV29-1 and TRBJ2-6; D uncertain. CDR1 and CDR2 (germline): SQVTM, ANQGSEA. CDR3 size: 14 residues. The V gene lost 3 bases and the J gene lost 1 base, with 7 bases spanning the gap. CDR3 in amino acids: CSVEVLSGANVLTF. As DNA, the CDR3 is TGCAGCGTTGAGGTTCTATCTGGGGCCAACGTCCTGACTTTC.